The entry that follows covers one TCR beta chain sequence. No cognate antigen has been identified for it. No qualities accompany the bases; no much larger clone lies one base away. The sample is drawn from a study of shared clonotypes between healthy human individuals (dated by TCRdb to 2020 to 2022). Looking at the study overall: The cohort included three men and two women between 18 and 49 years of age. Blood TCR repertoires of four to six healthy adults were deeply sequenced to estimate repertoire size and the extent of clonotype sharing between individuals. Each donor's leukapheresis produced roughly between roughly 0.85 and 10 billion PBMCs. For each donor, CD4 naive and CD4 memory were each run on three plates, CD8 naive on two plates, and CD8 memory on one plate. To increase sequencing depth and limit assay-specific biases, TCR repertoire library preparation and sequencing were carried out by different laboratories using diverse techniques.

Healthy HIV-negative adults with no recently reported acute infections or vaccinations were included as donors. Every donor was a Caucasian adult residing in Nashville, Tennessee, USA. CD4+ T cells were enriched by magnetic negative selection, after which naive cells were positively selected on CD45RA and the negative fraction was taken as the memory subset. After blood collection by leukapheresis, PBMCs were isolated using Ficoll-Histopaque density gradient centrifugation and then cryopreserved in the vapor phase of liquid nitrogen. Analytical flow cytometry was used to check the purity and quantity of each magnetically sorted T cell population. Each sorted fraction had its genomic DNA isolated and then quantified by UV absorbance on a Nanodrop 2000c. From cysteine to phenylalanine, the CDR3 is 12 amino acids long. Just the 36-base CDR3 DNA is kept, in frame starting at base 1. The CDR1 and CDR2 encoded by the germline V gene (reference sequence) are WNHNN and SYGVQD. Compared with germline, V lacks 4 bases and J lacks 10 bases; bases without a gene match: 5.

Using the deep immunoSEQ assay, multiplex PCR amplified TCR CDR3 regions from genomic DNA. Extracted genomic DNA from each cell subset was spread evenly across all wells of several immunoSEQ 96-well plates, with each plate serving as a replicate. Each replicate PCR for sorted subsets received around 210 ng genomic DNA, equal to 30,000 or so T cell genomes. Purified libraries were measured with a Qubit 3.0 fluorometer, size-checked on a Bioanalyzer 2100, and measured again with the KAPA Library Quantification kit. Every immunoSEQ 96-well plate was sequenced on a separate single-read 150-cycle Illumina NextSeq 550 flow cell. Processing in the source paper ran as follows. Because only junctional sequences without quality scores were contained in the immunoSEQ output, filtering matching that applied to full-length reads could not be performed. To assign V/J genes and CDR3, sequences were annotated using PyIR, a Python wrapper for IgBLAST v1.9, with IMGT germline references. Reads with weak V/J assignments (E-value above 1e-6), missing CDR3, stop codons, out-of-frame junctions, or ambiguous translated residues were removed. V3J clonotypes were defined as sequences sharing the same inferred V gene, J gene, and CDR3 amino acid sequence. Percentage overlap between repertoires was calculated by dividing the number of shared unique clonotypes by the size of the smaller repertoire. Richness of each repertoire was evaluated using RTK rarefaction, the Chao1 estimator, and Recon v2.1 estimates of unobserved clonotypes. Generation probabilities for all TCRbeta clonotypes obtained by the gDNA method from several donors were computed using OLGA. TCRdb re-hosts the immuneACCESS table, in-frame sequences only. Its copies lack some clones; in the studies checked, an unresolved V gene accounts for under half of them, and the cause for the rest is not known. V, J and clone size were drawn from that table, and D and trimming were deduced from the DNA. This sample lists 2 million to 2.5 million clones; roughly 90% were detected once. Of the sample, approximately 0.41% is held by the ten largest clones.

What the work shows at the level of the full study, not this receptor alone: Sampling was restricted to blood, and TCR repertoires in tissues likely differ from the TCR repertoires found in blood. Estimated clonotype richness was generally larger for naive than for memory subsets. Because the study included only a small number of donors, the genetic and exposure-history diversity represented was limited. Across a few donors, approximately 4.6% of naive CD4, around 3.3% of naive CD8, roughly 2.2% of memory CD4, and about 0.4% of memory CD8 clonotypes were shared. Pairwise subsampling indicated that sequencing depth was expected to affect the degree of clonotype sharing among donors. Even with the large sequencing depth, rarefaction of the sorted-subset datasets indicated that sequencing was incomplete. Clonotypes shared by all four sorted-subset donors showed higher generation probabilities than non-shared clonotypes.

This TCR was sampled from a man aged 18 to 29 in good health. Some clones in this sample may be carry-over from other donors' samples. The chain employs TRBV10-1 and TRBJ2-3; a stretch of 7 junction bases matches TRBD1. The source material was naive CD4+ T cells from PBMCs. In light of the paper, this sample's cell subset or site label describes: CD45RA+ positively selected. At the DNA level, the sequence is TGCGCCAGCAGTGCGGAAACAGGGGCGCAGTATTTT. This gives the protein CASSAETGAQYF.